This T cell receptor (beta chain) was observed in a study of a mutant IDH1 vaccine in newly diagnosed glioma. Study in general: Treated patients comprised 62.5% males and approximately 38% females, mean age approximately 42 years.

The assay was immunoSEQ multiplex PCR, and TCRdb's table has in-frame clones only and misses some. The sample has tens of thousands of clones, roughly 80% seen once. From germline, CDR1 is SSHAT and CDR2 FNYEAQ (reference sequence). The CDR3 consists of 16 residues. In the case of this clone: The antigen is undetermined. An end of the junction does not agree with germline; a read error may underlie this.

Described time point: week 23, last vaccination. Doses of 300 ug of mutant IDH1 20-mer peptide were given with topical imiquimod. This TCR was recovered from a man aged 50 to 60 with glioma. The chain carries TRBV7-7 and TRBJ1-3; 9 bases fit TRBD1. Sequencing was performed on PBMCs, taken from a glioma patient whose treatment included an IDH1 peptide vaccine. CDR3 loop: CASSPDRGRTGNTIYF. The CDR3 bases are TGTGCTAGCAGCCCAGACAGGGGGAGGACTGGAAACACCATATATTTT.